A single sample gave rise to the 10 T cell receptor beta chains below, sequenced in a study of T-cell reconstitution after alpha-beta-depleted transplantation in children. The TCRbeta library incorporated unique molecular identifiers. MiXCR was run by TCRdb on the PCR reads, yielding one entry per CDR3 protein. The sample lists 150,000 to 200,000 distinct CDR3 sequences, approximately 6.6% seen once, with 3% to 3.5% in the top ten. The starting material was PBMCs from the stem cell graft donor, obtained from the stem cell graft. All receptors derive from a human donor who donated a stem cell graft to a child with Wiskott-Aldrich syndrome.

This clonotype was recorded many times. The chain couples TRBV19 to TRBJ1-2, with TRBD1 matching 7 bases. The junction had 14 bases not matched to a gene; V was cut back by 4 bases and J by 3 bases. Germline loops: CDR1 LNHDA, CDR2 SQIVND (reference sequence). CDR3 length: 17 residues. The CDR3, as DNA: TGTGCCAGTAGTAAGGGGAGAACAGGGGACATTGACTATGGCTACACCTTC. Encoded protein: CASSKGRTGDIDYGYTF.

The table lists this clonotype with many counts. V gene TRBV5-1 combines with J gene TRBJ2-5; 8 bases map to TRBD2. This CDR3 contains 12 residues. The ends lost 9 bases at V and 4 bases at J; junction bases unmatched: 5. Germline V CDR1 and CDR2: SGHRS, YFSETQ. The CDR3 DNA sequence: TGCGCCACCGGGAGGGGCATAGAGACCCAGTACTTC. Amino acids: CATGRGIETQYF.

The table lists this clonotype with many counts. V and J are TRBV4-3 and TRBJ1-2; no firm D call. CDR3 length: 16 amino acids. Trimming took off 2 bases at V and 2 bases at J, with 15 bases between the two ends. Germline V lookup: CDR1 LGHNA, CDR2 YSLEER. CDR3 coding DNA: TGCGCCAGCAGCCAATCGAATGGGGATCCAAACTATGGCTACACCTTC. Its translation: CASSQSNGDPNYGYTF.

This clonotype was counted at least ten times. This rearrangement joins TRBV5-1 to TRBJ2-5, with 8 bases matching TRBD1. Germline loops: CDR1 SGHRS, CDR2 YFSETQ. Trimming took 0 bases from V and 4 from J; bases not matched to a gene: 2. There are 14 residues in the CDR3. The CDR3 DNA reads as TGCGCCAGCAGCTTGGGCAGGGGGCTAGAGACCCAGTACTTC. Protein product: CASSLGRGLETQYF.

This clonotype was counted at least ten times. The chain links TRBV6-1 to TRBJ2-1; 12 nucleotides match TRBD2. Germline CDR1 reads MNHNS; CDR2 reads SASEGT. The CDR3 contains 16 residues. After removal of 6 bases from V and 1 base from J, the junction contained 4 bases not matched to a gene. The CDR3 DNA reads TGTGCCAGCAGAACGACTAGCGGGAGTTCCTACAATGAGCAGTTCTTC. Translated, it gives CASRTTSGSSYNEQFF.

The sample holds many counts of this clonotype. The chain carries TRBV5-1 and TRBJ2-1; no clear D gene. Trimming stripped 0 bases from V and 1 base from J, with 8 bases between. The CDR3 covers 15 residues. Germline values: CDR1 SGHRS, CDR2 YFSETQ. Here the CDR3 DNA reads TGCGCCAGCAGCTTGGTGAGTAGGTCCTACAATGAGCAGTTCTTC. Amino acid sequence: CASSLVSRSYNEQFF.

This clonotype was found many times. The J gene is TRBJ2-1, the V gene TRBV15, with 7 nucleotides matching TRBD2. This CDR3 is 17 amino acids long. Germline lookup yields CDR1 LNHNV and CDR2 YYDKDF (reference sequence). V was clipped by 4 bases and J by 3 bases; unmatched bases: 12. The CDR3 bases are TGTGCCACCAGCATCCTCGGGGCGGGAGAAGTCTACAATGAGCAGTTCTTC. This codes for CATSILGAGEVYNEQFF. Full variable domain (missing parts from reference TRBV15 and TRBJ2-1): DAMVIQNPRYQVTQFGKPVTLSCSQTLNHNVMYWYQQKSSQAPKLLFHYYDKDFNNEADTPDNFQSRRPNTSFCFLDIRSPGLGDTAMYLCATSILGAGEVYNEQFFGPGTRLTVL.

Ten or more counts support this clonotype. CDR3 coding DNA: TGTGCCAGCAGCTCACCATCCTCTGGAAACACCATATATTTT. Translating it yields CASSSPSSGNTIYF. J is TRBJ1-3 and V is TRBV11-2, with no clear D. The CDR3 spans 14 residues. CDR1 SGHAT and CDR2 FQNNGV come from the germline V gene. V dropped 4 bases and J dropped 0 bases, with 7 bases sitting between them.

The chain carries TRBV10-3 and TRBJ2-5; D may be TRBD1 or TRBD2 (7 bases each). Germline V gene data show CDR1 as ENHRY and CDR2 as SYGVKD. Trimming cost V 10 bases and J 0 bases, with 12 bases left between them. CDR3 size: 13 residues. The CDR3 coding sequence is TGTGCCACCGGGGGGACAGACCAAGAGACCCAGTACTTC. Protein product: CATGGTDQETQYF.

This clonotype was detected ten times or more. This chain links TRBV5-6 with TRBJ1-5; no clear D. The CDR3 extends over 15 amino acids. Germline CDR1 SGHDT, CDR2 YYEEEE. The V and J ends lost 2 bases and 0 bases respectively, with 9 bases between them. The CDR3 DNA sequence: TGTGCCAGCAGCTTCAGGCGGAATAGCAATCAGCCCCAGCATTTT. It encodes CASSFRRNSNQPQHF.